This TCR beta chain was captured in a study of OX40 agonist ivuxolimab in advanced cancers. As for the study in general: Patients were dosed intravenously with ivuxolimab at 0.01 to 10 mg/kg every 2 weeks.

On this clone: Its antigen is undetermined.

Study-wide results and caveats: There were also nonresponders showing low normalized T-cell clonal expansion.

Here immunoSEQ multiplex PCR was the method, and the copy in TCRdb shows in-frame clones only, minus some. This table has 65,000 to 90,000 clones, over 75% appearing once. V was pared by 5 bases and J by 5 bases, with 4 bases of the junction left unmatched. Per the germline V gene, CDR1 is SGHVS and CDR2 is FNYEAQ. This CDR3 comprises 13 residues. The rearrangement links TRBV7-6 to TRBJ2-5; the match to TRBD1 covers 8 bases. This material consisted of CD4+ or CD8+ T cells sorted from blood, taken in a trial of the OX40 agonist ivuxolimab. The sequence came from an adult with an advanced solid tumor such as melanoma, head and neck, liver or kidney cancer. The CDR3 loop is CASSPGQVETQYF. The DNA for the CDR3 is TGTGCCAGCAGCCCGGGACAGGTGGAGACCCAGTACTTC. The whole variable domain, remainder taken from reference TRBV7-6 and TRBJ2-5, is GAGVSQSPRYKVTKRGQDVALRCDPISGHVSLYWYRQALGQGPEFLTYFNYEAQQDKSGLPNDRFSAERPEGSISTLTIQRTEQRDSAMYRCASSPGQVETQYFGPGTRLLVL.